Sequencing of this TCR beta chain was carried out in a study of blood T cell repertoires in COVID-19. The V end was cut by 2 bases, the J end by 2 bases, with 16 bases between. CDR3 length: 16 residues. Germline V gene data show CDR1 as SGHTA and CDR2 as FQGNSA. TCRdb's copy holds only in-frame clones and misses some; the assay was immunoSEQ multiplex PCR. The sample consists of approximately 450,000 clones, approximately 90% of them appearing once. Specimen: peripheral blood. The chain uses TRBV7-2 and TRBJ2-7; a weak D match, TRBD1 (5 bases). The TCR originated in a woman in her twenties or thirties with acute or convalescent COVID-19. CDR3 amino acids: CASSLTSWQGTYEQYF. The DNA of the CDR3 is TGTGCCAGCAGCTTAACATCCTGGCAGGGAACCTACGAGCAGTACTTC.